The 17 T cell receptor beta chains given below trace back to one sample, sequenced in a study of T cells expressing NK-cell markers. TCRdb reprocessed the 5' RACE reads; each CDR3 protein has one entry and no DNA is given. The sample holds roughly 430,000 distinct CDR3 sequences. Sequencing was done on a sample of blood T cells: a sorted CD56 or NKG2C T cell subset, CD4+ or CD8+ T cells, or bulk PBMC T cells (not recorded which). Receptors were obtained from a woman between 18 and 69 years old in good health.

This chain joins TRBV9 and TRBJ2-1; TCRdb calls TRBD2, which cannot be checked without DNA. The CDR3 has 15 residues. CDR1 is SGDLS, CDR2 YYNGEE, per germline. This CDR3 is CASSGGLAGGVGQFF.

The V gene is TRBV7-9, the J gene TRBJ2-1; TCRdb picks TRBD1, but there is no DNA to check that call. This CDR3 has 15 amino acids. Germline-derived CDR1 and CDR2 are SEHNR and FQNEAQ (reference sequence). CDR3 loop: CASTGQGALNNEQFF.

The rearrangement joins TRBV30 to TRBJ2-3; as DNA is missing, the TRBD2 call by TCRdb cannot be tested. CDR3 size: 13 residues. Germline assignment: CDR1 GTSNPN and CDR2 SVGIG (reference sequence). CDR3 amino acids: CAWRRSGTDTQYF.

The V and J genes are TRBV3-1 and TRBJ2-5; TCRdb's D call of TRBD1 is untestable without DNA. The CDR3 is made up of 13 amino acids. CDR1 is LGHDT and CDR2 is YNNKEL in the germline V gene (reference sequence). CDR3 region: CASRNGGEETQYF.

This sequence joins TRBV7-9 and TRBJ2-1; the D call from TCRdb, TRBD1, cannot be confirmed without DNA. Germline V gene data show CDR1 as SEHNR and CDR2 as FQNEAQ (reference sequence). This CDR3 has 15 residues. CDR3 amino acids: CASREQGGSYNEQFF.

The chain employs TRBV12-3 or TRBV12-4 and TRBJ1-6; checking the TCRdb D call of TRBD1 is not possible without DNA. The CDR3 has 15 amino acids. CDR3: CASRWGRSSNSPLHF.

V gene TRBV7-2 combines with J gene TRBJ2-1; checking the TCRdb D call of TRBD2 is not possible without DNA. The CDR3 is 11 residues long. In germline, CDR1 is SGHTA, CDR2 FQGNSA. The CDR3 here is CASNSGLEQFF.

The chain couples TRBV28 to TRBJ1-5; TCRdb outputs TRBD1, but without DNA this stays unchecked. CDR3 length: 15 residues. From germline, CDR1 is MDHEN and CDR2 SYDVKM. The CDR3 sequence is CASSGSGIPDQPQHF.

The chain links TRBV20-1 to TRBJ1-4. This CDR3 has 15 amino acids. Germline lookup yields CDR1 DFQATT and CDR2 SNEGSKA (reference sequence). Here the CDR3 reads CSAAPIGQLNEKLFF.

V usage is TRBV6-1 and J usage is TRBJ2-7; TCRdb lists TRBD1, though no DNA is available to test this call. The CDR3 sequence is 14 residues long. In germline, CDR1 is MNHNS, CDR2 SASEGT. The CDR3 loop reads CASSNPPLSYEQYF.

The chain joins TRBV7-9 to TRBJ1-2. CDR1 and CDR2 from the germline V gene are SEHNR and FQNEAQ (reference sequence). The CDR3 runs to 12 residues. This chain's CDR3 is CASSWGASGYTF.

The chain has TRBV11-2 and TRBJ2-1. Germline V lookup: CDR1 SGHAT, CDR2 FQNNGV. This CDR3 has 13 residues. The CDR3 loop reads CASSPHLGNEQFF.

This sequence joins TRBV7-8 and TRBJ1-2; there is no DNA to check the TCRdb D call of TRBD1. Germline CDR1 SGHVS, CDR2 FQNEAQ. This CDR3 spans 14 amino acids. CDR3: CASSLARQGEGYTF.

The CDR3 sequence is CASSFEGTWAGANVLTF. The rearrangement joins TRBV27 to TRBJ2-6; there is no DNA to check the TCRdb D call of TRBD2. The CDR3 runs to 17 residues. Germline assignment: CDR1 MNHEY and CDR2 SMNVEV (reference sequence).

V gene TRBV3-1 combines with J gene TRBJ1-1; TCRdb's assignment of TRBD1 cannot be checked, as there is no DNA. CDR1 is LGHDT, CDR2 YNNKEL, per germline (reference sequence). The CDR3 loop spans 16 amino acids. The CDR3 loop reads CASSPTTVTYASEAFF.

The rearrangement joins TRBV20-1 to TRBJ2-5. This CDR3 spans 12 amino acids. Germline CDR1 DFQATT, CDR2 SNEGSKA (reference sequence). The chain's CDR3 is CSAPSVMETQYF.

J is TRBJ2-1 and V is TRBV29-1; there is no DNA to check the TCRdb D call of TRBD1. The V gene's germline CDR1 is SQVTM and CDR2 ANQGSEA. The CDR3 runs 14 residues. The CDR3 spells CSVEGGNSYNEQFF.